The rows below give T cell receptor beta chains drawn from one sample of a study of cytomegalovirus exposure and HLA in healthy donors. Generated by immunoSEQ multiplex PCR, the TCRdb table keeps only in-frame clones and is missing some. Of some 110,000 clones listed, around three quarters were seen once; the top ten hold around 13%. The sample consisted of PBMCs. The receptors derive from a woman in her thirties or forties in good health and CMV-seropositive. CDR3s include the opening cysteine and the closing phenylalanine or tryptophan. D genes are given only for firm matches. Where a row states a size, it is once, few, many or the class of an expanded clone; other rows omit it.

clone_size j_call v_call d_call cdr3_nt cdr3_aa
NA TRBJ2-7 TRBV7-9 NA TGTGCCAGCAGCTTCCCCGATTCGTACAGCTCCTACGAGCAGTACTTC CASSFPDSYSSYEQYF
once TRBJ1-2 TRBV5-1 NA TGCGCCAGCAGCTCCTCAGGTCTCTATGGCTACACCTTC CASSSSGLYGYTF
NA TRBJ2-7 TRBV6-5 NA TGTGCCAGCAGTTTAGGACAGCGCTACGAGCAGTACTTC CASSLGQRYEQYF
NA TRBJ1-1 TRBV19 NA TGTGCCAGTAGCCCACAGGCAGTGAACACTGAAGCTTTCTTT CASSPQAVNTEAFF
NA TRBJ1-1 TRBV7-9 NA TGTGCCAGCGGACCCGCGGGCACTGAAGCTTTCTTT CASGPAGTEAFF
NA TRBJ1-2 TRBV18 NA TGTGCCAGCGTTAGTGACAGTTCACTAAACTATGGCTACACCTTC CASVSDSSLNYGYTF
NA TRBJ2-1 TRBV18 NA TGTGCCAGCTCACCCCCCGGAGTGGAGGAAAACAATGAGCAGTTCTTC CASSPPGVEENNEQFF
once TRBJ2-2 TRBV28 TRBD2 TGTGCCAGCAGTACAGAGCGGGAGCTCACCGGGGAGCTGTTTTTT CASSTERELTGELFF
NA TRBJ2-2 TRBV11-1 TRBD2 TGTGCCAGCAGTCTACTAGCGGGAGCTTGGACCGGGGAGCTGTTTTTT CASSLLAGAWTGELFF
NA TRBJ2-5 TRBV28 NA TGTGCCAGCAGTGAGGAGACCCAGTACTTC CASSEETQYF
NA TRBJ2-7 TRBV19 NA TGTGCCAGTAGTATGTTTTGGGGCAGAGACTACGAGCAGTACTTC CASSMFWGRDYEQYF
NA TRBJ1-2 TRBV27 TRBD1 TGTGCCAGCAGCGTCGGGACAGGGACTAACTATGGCTACACCTTC CASSVGTGTNYGYTF
NA TRBJ1-5 TRBV19 TRBD1 TGTGCCAGTAGTATAGACCCCGACAGGGTAAATCAGCCCCAGCATTTT CASSIDPDRVNQPQHF
NA TRBJ2-2 TRBV29-1 TRBD2 TGCAGCGTCGTGACTAGCGGGAGAAGTCACACCGGGGAGCTGTTTTTT CSVVTSGRSHTGELFF
NA TRBJ2-6 TRBV19 NA TGTGCCAGTAGTTCTCTCCGGGCTGGGGCCAACGTCCTGACTTTC CASSSLRAGANVLTF
NA TRBJ1-1 TRBV5-1 NA TGCGCCAGCAGCTTGAGTGGCCAGGACACTGAAGCTTTCTTT CASSLSGQDTEAFF
few TRBJ1-5 TRBV6-6 TRBD1 TGTGCCAGCAGTCTGGGACAGATCCGATCCCAGCATTTT CASSLGQIRSQHF
NA TRBJ2-3 TRBV7-6 NA TGTGCCAGCAGCTTAGCGGGAGGCACAGATACGCAGTATTTT CASSLAGGTDTQYF
NA TRBJ1-5 TRBV30 NA TGTGCCTTGTCCAAGGACAAGGGCAATCAGCCCCAGCATTTT CALSKDKGNQPQHF
NA TRBJ2-2 TRBV19 NA TGTGCCAGTAGTATAGGGACAGTGAGGACCGGGGAGCTGTTTTTT CASSIGTVRTGELFF
NA TRBJ2-7 TRBV28 NA TGTGCCAGCAGCTCGACAGCCACCTACGAGCAGTACTTC CASSSTATYEQYF
NA TRBJ2-1 TRBV9 NA TGTGCCAGCAGCCTTACGGGAGAAACCTGGGGTGAGCAGTTCTTC CASSLTGETWGEQFF
NA TRBJ2-2 TRBV7-2 TRBD2 TGTGCCAGCAGCTTAGGGGCGGGAGGGCCGTCCGGGGAGCTGTTTTTT CASSLGAGGPSGELFF
NA TRBJ1-4 TRBV7-9 TRBD1 TGTTCCAGCGGGGGACAGGCTAGTGAGTGG CSSGGQASEW
NA TRBJ1-3 TRBV13 NA TGTGCCAGCAGCTTCGGGGAGGGAGGAAACACCATATATTTT CASSFGEGGNTIYF
many TRBJ1-5 TRBV2 TRBD1 TGTGCCAGCAGTGGGACAGGGGGAGAAGGTCAGCCCCAGCATTTT CASSGTGGEGQPQHF
NA TRBJ2-1 TRBV29-1 TRBD1 TGCAGCGTTGAACACGGGGGACAGGGGGACAATGAGCAGTTCTTC CSVEHGGQGDNEQFF
NA TRBJ2-5 TRBV19 TRBD1 TGTGCCAGTAGTGTAAATCCCCCTCTGACAGGGGGCGCAGAGACCCAGTACTTC CASSVNPPLTGGAETQYF
NA TRBJ2-7 TRBV7-9 TRBD2 TGTTCCAGCAGCTTATGGGGACTAGCGGGTCCTTCCTCCTACGAGCAGTACTTC CSSSLWGLAGPSSYEQYF
NA TRBJ2-1 TRBV11-2 TRBD2 TGTGCCAGCAGCTATATCACACGGGAGGGGAATGAGCAGTTCTTC CASSYITREGNEQFF
NA TRBJ2-1 TRBV7-9 NA TGTGCCAGCAGCTTAAACACCAATGAGCAGTTCTTC CASSLNTNEQFF
few TRBJ2-3 TRBV21-1 NA TGTGCCAGCAGCATTGGCTTTCCCTTCACAGATACGCAGTATTTT CASSIGFPFTDTQYF
NA TRBJ2-5 TRBV5-6 TRBD2 TGTGCCAGCAGCTCGTCCCCGGGACTAGCGGGAGTCAAAGAGACCCAGTACTTC CASSSSPGLAGVKETQYF
NA TRBJ2-3 TRBV9 TRBD2 TGTGCCAGCAGCGTAGCTATAGGGGGACTAGGTTCCACAGATACGCAGTATTTT CASSVAIGGLGSTDTQYF
NA TRBJ2-7 TRBV6-5 TRBD2 TGTGCCAGCAGTGTCATCAGCGGGAGCTACGAGCAGTACTTC CASSVISGSYEQYF
NA TRBJ2-5 TRBV25-1 NA TGTGCCAGCAGTGAAGGGGCCCGAGAGACCCAGTACTTC CASSEGARETQYF
NA TRBJ2-7 TRBV2 NA TGTGCCAGCAACCCGGAGAGCTACGAGCAGTACTTC CASNPESYEQYF
few TRBJ1-3 TRBV5-5 NA TGTGCCAGCAGCTTCAACCCATACCAGGGTACCAGCTCTGGAAACACCATATATTTT CASSFNPYQGTSSGNTIYF
NA TRBJ2-5 TRBV18 NA TGTGCCAGCTCCCCCCAGCGGGCACAAGAGACCCAGTACTTC CASSPQRAQETQYF
NA TRBJ2-3 TRBV9 TRBD2 TGTGCCAGCAGCGTAGCTGATGGGACTAGCGGGAGAGATACGCAGTATTTT CASSVADGTSGRDTQYF
NA TRBJ1-1 TRBV11-3 NA TGTGCCAGCAGCTTAGCCTCGGCAGGGTCTGGCACTGAAGCTTTCTTT CASSLASAGSGTEAFF